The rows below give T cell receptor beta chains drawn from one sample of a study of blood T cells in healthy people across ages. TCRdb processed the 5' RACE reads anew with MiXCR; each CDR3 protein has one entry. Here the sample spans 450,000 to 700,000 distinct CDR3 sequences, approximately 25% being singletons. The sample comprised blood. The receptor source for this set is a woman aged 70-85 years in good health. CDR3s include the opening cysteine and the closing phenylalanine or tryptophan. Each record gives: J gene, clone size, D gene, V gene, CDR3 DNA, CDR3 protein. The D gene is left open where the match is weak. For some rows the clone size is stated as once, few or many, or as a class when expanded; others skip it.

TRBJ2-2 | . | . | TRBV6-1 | TGTGCCAGCAGTGAAGGGACCCTGGGAACCGGGGAGCTGTTTTTT | CASSEGTLGTGELFF
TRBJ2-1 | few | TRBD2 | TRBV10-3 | TGTGCCATCAGTGAGAGCCTAGCGGGGGTCCTTGAGCAGTTCTTC | CAISESLAGVLEQFF
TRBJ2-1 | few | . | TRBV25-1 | TGTGCCAGCAGTGACCTGTTACAGGGTGGCCGAGGGAATGAGCAGTTCTTC | CASSDLLQGGRGNEQFF
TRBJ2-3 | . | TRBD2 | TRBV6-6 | TGTGCCAGCAGATCACTAGCGGGGTACACAGATACGCAGTATTTT | CASRSLAGYTDTQYF
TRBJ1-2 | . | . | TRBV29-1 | TGCAGCGTTGAGGATGAAAAGTCCCATCAAGGCTACACCTTC | CSVEDEKSHQGYTF
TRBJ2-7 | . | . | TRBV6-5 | TGTGCCAGCAGTTGGACCCGAGATGGGTCTTACGAGCAGTACTTC | CASSWTRDGSYEQYF
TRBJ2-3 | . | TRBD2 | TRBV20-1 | TGCAGTGCTCCACTAGCGGGGGCCCAGAGGGATACGCAGTATTTT | CSAPLAGAQRDTQYF
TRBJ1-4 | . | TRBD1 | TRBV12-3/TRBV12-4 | TGTGCCAGCAGTTTTTCGGCGACAGGGGGGAATGAAAAACTGTTTTTT | CASSFSATGGNEKLFF
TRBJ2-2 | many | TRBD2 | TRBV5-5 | TGTGCCAGCAGCCTGTCGGGGGGCACCGGGGAGCTGTTTTTT | CASSLSGGTGELFF
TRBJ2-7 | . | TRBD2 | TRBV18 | TGTGCCAGCTCACCAGGAGCGGGGGTAGAGCAGTACTTC | CASSPGAGVEQYF
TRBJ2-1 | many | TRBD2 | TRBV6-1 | TGTGCCAGCAGTGAACTAGCGGGGGGCTACAATGAGCAGTTCTTC | CASSELAGGYNEQFF
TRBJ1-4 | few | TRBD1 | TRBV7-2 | TGTGCCAGCAGCTCCGACAGGGGGCTTGAAAAACTGTTTTTT | CASSSDRGLEKLFF
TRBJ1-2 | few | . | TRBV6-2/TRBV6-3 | TGTGCCAGCAGTTACTCATTGGGGCCGAGCTACACCTTC | CASSYSLGPSYTF
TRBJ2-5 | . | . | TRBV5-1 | TGCGCCAGCAGCTTGGGACGTAGCGGGACCCAGTACTTC | CASSLGRSGTQYF
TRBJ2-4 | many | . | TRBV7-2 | TGTGCCAGCAGCTTAGGGGGCGCGGGGCTAGCCAAAAACATTCAGTACTTC | CASSLGGAGLAKNIQYF
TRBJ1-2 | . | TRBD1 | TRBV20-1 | TGCAGTGCTAGAGATTCCCAGGGGGCGCGGGGCTACACCTTC | CSARDSQGARGYTF
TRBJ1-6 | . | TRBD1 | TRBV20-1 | TGCAGTGCCCCGGGACAGATTTCCCCCTATAATTCACCCCTCCACTTT | CSAPGQISPYNSPLHF
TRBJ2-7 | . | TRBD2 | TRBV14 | TGTGCCAGCAGCCAAGATGTGGCGGCGGGGGGCTACGAGCAGTACTTC | CASSQDVAAGGYEQYF